This T cell receptor (beta chain) came from a study of blood T cells in healthy people across ages. The donors, all healthy, were Caucasians living in Russia, aged about 6 to 90. Per sample, a minimum of 6 million PBMCs were isolated. With respect to this clonotype: Its antigen remains unidentified.

A sample-barcoded 5' primer and a J-beta primer mix were used in a second PCR of about 6 to 11 cycles. Via MiXCR, TCRdb re-called the 5' RACE reads, giving one row per CDR3 protein. The data contain about 1.4 million distinct CDR3 sequences, approximately 59% of them singletons. This CDR3 spans 14 amino acids. V was cut by 6 bases and J by 7 bases, with 18 bases left in between. Germline values: CDR1 SNHLY, CDR2 FYNNEI. General study results and limits: Older individuals had lower TCR beta diversity per million T cells (the decline was roughly linear).

Input material: blood. This TCR derives from a man between 18 and 35 years old in good health. This sequence joins TRBV2 and TRBJ1-1; D unclear. CDR3 bases: TGTGCCAGCAGCCGGGATCCGGGAAATATTGAAGCTTTCTTT. Protein product: CASSRDPGNIEAFF.